Each of the 16 T cell receptor beta chains below was sequenced from the same sample in a study of blood T cell repertoires in COVID-19. Data came from immunoSEQ multiplex PCR; TCRdb stores just in-frame clones and leaves some out. The sample has around 100,000 clones, over 75% seen once. Sequencing was done on a sample of peripheral blood. These receptors were obtained from a human donor in a cohort sampled during active COVID-19.

The chain employs TRBV19 and TRBJ1-1, with unresolved D. V lost 4 bases and J 4 bases, leaving 25 bases between the germline ends. Germline V gives CDR1 LNHDA, CDR2 SQIVND (reference sequence). There are 18 residues in the CDR3. CDR3 sequence: CASSTVVGRSTETTEAFF. CDR3 nucleotide sequence: TGTGCCAGTAGTACGGTGGTGGGCAGGTCAACCGAAACCACTGAAGCTTTCTTT.

V gene TRBV7-2 combines with J gene TRBJ2-3; tentatively, D is TRBD2 (6 bases). The CDR3 is 16 residues long. The V gene's germline CDR1 is SGHTA and CDR2 FQGNSA. V lost 5 bases, J lost 3 bases, and 18 bases lay in between. This CDR3 is CASSASSPGGTDTQYF. CDR3 bases: TGTGCCAGCAGCGCAAGCTCTCCCGGGGGTACAGATACGCAGTATTTT. The full variable domain, rest sourced from reference TRBV7-2 and TRBJ2-3, is GAGVSQSPSNKVTEKGKDVELRCDPISGHTALYWYRQSLGQGLEFLIYFQGNSAPDKSGLPSDRFSAERTGGSVSTLTIQRTQQEDSAVYLCASSASSPGGTDTQYFGPGTRLTVL.

The V gene is TRBV2, the J gene TRBJ1-2; no firm D call. CDR1 and CDR2 from the germline V gene are SNHLY and FYNNEI. V lost 4 bases, J lost 1 base, and 7 bases lay in between. There are 13 residues in the CDR3. The CDR3 bases are TGTGCCAGCAGTGCCCAGGTTAACTATGGCTACACCTTC. This gives the protein CASSAQVNYGYTF.

V usage is TRBV27 and J usage is TRBJ2-1; 10 bases match TRBD2. V was pared by 1 base and J by 5 bases, with 14 bases of the junction left unmatched. The germline V gene encodes CDR1 MNHEY and CDR2 SMNVEV (reference sequence). The CDR3 totals 19 residues. The CDR3 coding sequence is TGTGCCAGCAGTTTATTGTCCCTGACACTAGCGGGGTCAAACAATGAGCAGTTCTTC. Protein: CASSLLSLTLAGSNNEQFF.

The rearrangement uses TRBV4-3 and TRBJ2-1, with a tentative D call TRBD2 (6 bases). The CDR3 length is 18 residues. The ends were cut back, 0 bases at V and 5 bases at J, with 20 bases in the middle. Germline V gene sequence: CDR1 LGHNA, CDR2 YSLEER. The CDR3 region is CASSQELTTTSYHNEQFF. In nucleotides, the CDR3 is TGCGCCAGCAGCCAAGAATTGACTACAACTAGCTACCACAATGAGCAGTTCTTC.

This clone has just one count. This chain links TRBV9 with TRBJ2-1, with D unclear. The CDR3 is made up of 12 amino acids. The V and J ends lost 3 bases and 5 bases respectively, with 6 bases between them. Germline assignment: CDR1 SGDLS and CDR2 YYNGEE. The CDR3 is CASSASDNEQFF. As DNA, the CDR3 is TGTGCCAGCAGCGCTTCCGACAATGAGCAGTTCTTC.

The chain employs TRBV18 and TRBJ2-3, with D unresolved. V shed 2 bases and J shed 0 bases, with 12 bases lying between them. The germline CDR1 and CDR2 sequences are KGHSH and LQKENI. CDR3 length: 16 amino acids. The CDR3, as DNA: TGTGCCAGCTCACCAATCGGAGTAGCTAGCACAGATACGCAGTATTTT. Translated: CASSPIGVASTDTQYF.

This clone came up once. This chain links TRBV3-1 (or the pseudogene TRBV3-2) with TRBJ2-7; 11 bases are shared with TRBD2. The CDR3 totals 15 residues. Germline CDR1 is LGHDT and CDR2 is YNNKEL (reference sequence). The J segment lost 5 bases and the V segment lost 1 base, leaving 4 bases of the junction unmatched. The CDR3 here is CASSQGTSGSDEQYF. The CDR3 nucleotides read TGTGCCAGCAGCCAAGGAACTAGCGGGAGTGACGAGCAGTACTTC.

The rearrangement joins TRBV7-2 to TRBJ2-7, with D maybe TRBD1 (5 bases). Germline V gene data show CDR1 as SGHTA and CDR2 as FQGNSA. Trimming removed 2 bases from V and 0 bases from J, with 8 bases in between. This CDR3 is 14 amino acids long. The CDR3 region has the DNA TGTGCCAGCAGCTTAAAGGGGTACTCCTACGAGCAGTACTTC. The encoded protein is CASSLKGYSYEQYF.

This chain uses TRBV7-9 with TRBJ2-5; 12 nucleotides agree with TRBD1. Per the germline V gene, CDR1 is SEHNR and CDR2 is FQNEAQ (reference sequence). The J segment lost 4 bases and the V segment lost 5 bases, leaving 5 bases of the junction unmatched. This CDR3 comprises 15 residues. Here the CDR3 DNA reads TGTGCCAGCAGCCCCGGGACAGGGGGCGGAGAGACCCAGTACTTC. It yields the protein CASSPGTGGGETQYF.

CDR3 DNA: TGTGCCAGCAGTTCCCGGGACAGGGGAGGCTACACCTTC. This sequence encodes CASSSRDRGGYTF. V and J are TRBV6-5 and TRBJ1-2; 10 nucleotides match TRBD1. J was trimmed by 8 bases and V by 4 bases; bases with no gene match: 4. The length of the CDR3 is 13 residues. Germline CDR1 reads MNHEY; CDR2 reads SVGAGI.

This clone came up a few times. V usage is TRBV11-2 and J usage is TRBJ2-7; TRBD2 matches at 12 bases. V dropped 6 bases and J dropped 7; count of bases not matched to a gene: 16. CDR1 is SGHAT, CDR2 FQNNGV, per germline. The CDR3 runs 17 residues. CDR3 DNA sequence: TGTGCCAGCAGACGACTAGCGGGAGAACCAGGAGTCAAGGAGCAGTACTTC. Its protein is CASRRLAGEPGVKEQYF. Filled out from reference TRBV11-2 and TRBJ2-7, the complete variable domain reads EAGVAQSPRYKIIEKRQSVAFWCNPISGHATLYWYQQILGQGPKLLIQFQNNGVVDDSQLPKDRFSAERLKGVDSTLKIQPAKLEDSAVYLCASRRLAGEPGVKEQYFGPGTRLTVT.

This clone was detected only once. This rearrangement joins TRBV4-1 to TRBJ2-3; D might be TRBD2 (7 bases). There are 15 residues in the CDR3. V lost 1 base to trimming and J lost 4 bases, with 12 bases between them. Per germline, CDR1 MGHRA and CDR2 YSYEKL. The CDR3: CASSQGGGASDTQYF. The DNA for the CDR3 is TGCGCCAGCAGCCAAGGTGGGGGGGCATCAGATACGCAGTATTTT.

The V and J genes are TRBV14 and TRBJ2-1, with unresolved D. CDR3 length: 17 residues. Trimming pared 1 base from V and 1 base from J, leaving 14 bases between. Germline CDR1 is SGHDN and CDR2 is FVKESK. The CDR3 region has the DNA TGTGCCAGCAGCCAAGTGTTTGGGCCTCGGTCCTACAATGAGCAGTTCTTC. It translates to CASSQVFGPRSYNEQFF.

The gene calls are TRBV2 and TRBJ2-1; the match to TRBD2 covers 9 bases. CDR3 size: 14 residues. Per germline, CDR1 SNHLY and CDR2 FYNNEI. The V and J ends lost 6 bases and 8 bases, in that order; junction bases with no gene match: 8. DNA for the CDR3: TGTGCCAGCAGCCTAGCGGGATTTCGCGATGAGCAGTTCTTC. Its translation: CASSLAGFRDEQFF.

The chain couples TRBV5-5 to TRBJ2-1; no firm D call. This CDR3 is built from 15 residues. V was cut by 0 bases and J by 1 base, with 8 bases left in between. Germline V gives CDR1 SGHKS, CDR2 YYEKEE (reference sequence). As DNA, the CDR3 is TGTGCCAGCAGCTTGGGTTGGGCGTCCTACAATGAGCAGTTCTTC. Its translation: CASSLGWASYNEQFF.